The TCR beta chain under discussion was sequenced for a study of blood T cell repertoires in COVID-19. Overall study: COVID-19 samples, acute and convalescent, were from the United States, Italy and Spain.

Clones were read by immunoSEQ multiplex PCR, and TCRdb kept only the in-frame ones, dropping some. Among around 150,000 clones listed, around 78% were seen once. Germline assignment: CDR1 SGDLS and CDR2 YYNGEE. This CDR3 has 16 amino acids. Trimming removed 4 bases at V and 4 bases at J, with 18 bases between. Sequenced material: peripheral blood. The V call is TRBV9, the J call TRBJ1-3; D gene unclear. This clonotype was sampled from a woman aged 80 or over with active or convalescent COVID-19. Here the CDR3 DNA reads TGTGCCAGCAGCCCCTCCGCCCTAATGGTGGGAAACACCATATATTTT. Its protein product is CASSPSALMVGNTIYF.